These 21 T cell receptor beta chains were all obtained from the same sample, sequenced in a study of blood T cell repertoires in COVID-19. TCRdb's copy holds only in-frame clones and misses some; the assay was immunoSEQ multiplex PCR. The table has 200,000 to 250,000 clones, 83% seen once. The sample consisted of PBMCs or T cells enriched from blood (not recorded which). These receptors originate from a woman in her fifties or sixties who had been exposed to COVID-19.

The rearrangement joins TRBV14 to TRBJ1-1, with TRBD1 matching over 8 bases. J was trimmed by 3 bases and V by 4 bases; bases with no gene match: 10. The CDR3 length is 16 residues. Germline CDR1 SGHDN, CDR2 FVKESK. CDR3 sequence: CASSPVRGPSHTEAFF. The CDR3 DNA reads as TGTGCCAGCAGCCCCGTCAGGGGGCCAAGTCACACTGAAGCTTTCTTT.

The chain recombines TRBV6-1 with TRBJ1-2; 7 bases fit TRBD1. Germline V gene sequence: CDR1 MNHNS, CDR2 SASEGT. The CDR3 runs 13 residues. Trimming at V came to 3 bases and at J to 7 bases, leaving 5 bases not matched to a gene. The CDR3 bases are TGTGCCAGCAGTGAGACAGGGTTTGGTGGCTACACCTTC. Its protein is CASSETGFGGYTF.

CDR3 bases: TGTGCCAGCAGCTGGCGGGCAGGGGGCGAGGAGACCCAGTACTTC. It is translated as CASSWRAGGEETQYF. The rearrangement uses TRBV7-2 and TRBJ2-5, with 8 bases that match TRBD1. CDR1 and CDR2 from the germline V gene are SGHTA and FQGNSA. This CDR3 contains 15 residues. The ends lost 4 bases at V and 5 bases at J; junction bases unmatched: 9.

This clone was found once. The gene calls are TRBV27 and TRBJ1-2, with 9 bases lining up with TRBD1. V lost 4 bases and J lost 5; bases outside the gene matches: 5. Germline assignment: CDR1 MNHEY and CDR2 SMNVEV (reference sequence). The CDR3 covers 14 residues. CDR3 in DNA: TGTGCCAGCAGTTCCGGGACAGGGATTTATGGCTACACCTTC. Translation: CASSSGTGIYGYTF.

The chain joins TRBV7-2 to TRBJ2-7, with D unclear. V lost 5 bases and J 7 bases, leaving 15 bases between the germline ends. The V gene's germline CDR1 is SGHTA and CDR2 FQGNSA. The CDR3 sequence is 13 residues long. CDR3 sequence (DNA): TGTGCCAGCAGCCCCCAAGGTCTGAGGGAGCAGTACTTC. It is translated as CASSPQGLREQYF.

This chain joins TRBV5-6 and TRBJ2-4, with no clear D. Germline values: CDR1 SGHDT, CDR2 YYEEEE. Trimming shortened V by 4 bases and J by 5 bases, and 10 bases separated the two germline ends. The CDR3 sequence is 13 residues long. This CDR3 is CASSPSRENIQYF. In nucleotides, the CDR3 is TGTGCCAGCAGCCCGTCTAGAGAAAACATTCAGTACTTC. The variable domain in full, with the rest retrieved from reference TRBV5-6 and TRBJ2-4, is DAGVTQSPTHLIKTRGQQVTLRCSPKSGHDTVSWYQQALGQGPQFIFQYYEEEERQRGNFPDRFSGHQFPNYSSELNVNALLLGDSALYLCASSPSRENIQYFGAGTRLSVL.

V usage is TRBV6-2 or TRBV6-3 and J usage is TRBJ1-5; TRBD1 matches 7 bases. The CDR3 extends over 16 amino acids. Trimming cost V 6 bases and J 1 base; bases outside gene matches: 9. Germline values: CDR1 MNHEY, CDR2 SVGEGT. In DNA form, the CDR3 reads TGTGCCAGCAGCCGACGACAGGGTGCGAGCAATCAGCCCCAGCATTTT. Translating gives CASSRRQGASNQPQHF.

This chain connects TRBV5-6 to TRBJ1-2, with a possible D match to TRBD1 (5 bases). Germline CDR1 and CDR2: SGHDT and YYEEEE. The CDR3 extends over 17 amino acids. Trimming removed 0 bases at V and 4 bases at J, with 19 bases between. As DNA, the CDR3 is TGTGCCAGCAGCTTGGCCGGGTCACGCCAAAGGGGCTATGGCTACACCTTC. This codes for CASSLAGSRQRGYGYTF. The whole variable domain, remainder taken from reference TRBV5-6 and TRBJ1-2, is DAGVTQSPTHLIKTRGQQVTLRCSPKSGHDTVSWYQQALGQGPQFIFQYYEEEERQRGNFPDRFSGHQFPNYSSELNVNALLLGDSALYLCASSLAGSRQRGYGYTFGSGTRLTVV.

The count of this clone is one. The chain recombines TRBV6-6 with TRBJ2-5; 9 nucleotides line up with TRBD1. Germline V gene data show CDR1 as MNHNY and CDR2 as SVGAGI (reference sequence). V shed 4 bases and J 3 bases; nucleotides not matched to a gene: 9. This CDR3 comprises 16 residues. The CDR3 DNA reads as TGTGCCAGCAGTTTGACAGGGGGAGGGACAAAAGAGACCCAGTACTTC. This sequence encodes CASSLTGGGTKETQYF.

Note on this clone: The junction differs from germline at one of its ends, possibly a read error. The V and J genes are TRBV27 and TRBJ2-1; 12 bases are a match to TRBD2. This CDR3 contains 14 residues. Germline CDR1 MNHEY, CDR2 SMNVEV (reference sequence). CDR3: CVSLRTSGANEQFF. The CDR3 DNA is TGTGTCAGCCTTCGGACTAGCGGGGCCAATGAGCAGTTCTTC.

The chain employs TRBV19 and TRBJ2-3, with a possible D match to TRBD2 (6 bases). The CDR3 consists of 11 residues. Trimming took off 7 bases at V and 6 bases at J, with 8 bases between the two ends. Per germline, CDR1 LNHDA and CDR2 SQIVND (reference sequence). CDR3 loop: CASNRGDTQYF. Here the CDR3 DNA reads TGTGCCAGTAACCGGGGGGATACGCAGTATTTT. The variable domain in full, with the rest retrieved from reference TRBV19 and TRBJ2-3, is DGGITQSPKYLFRKEGQNVTLSCEQNLNHDAMYWYRQDPGQGLRLIYYSQIVNDFQKGDIAEGYSVSREKKESFPLTVTSAQKNPTAFYLCASNRGDTQYFGPGTRLTVL.

This chain joins TRBV7-2 and TRBJ1-1; 8 nucleotides agree with TRBD1. The V segment lost 2 bases and the J segment 1 base; nucleotides outside the gene matches: 6. There are 16 residues in the CDR3. Germline V CDR1 and CDR2: SGHTA, FQGNSA. CDR3 nucleotides: TGTGCCAGCAGCTTAACCCGGACAGGGACGAACACTGAAGCTTTCTTT. Amino acid sequence: CASSLTRTGTNTEAFF.

V and J are TRBV4-1 and TRBJ1-1, with D uncertain. Germline loops: CDR1 MGHRA, CDR2 YSYEKL. The V gene lost 7 bases and the J gene lost 5 bases, with 14 bases spanning the gap. The CDR3 contains 13 residues. CDR3 nucleotide sequence: TGCGCCAGCACATCCGACGGCGGAACTGAAGCTTTCTTT. Translation gives CASTSDGGTEAFF.

The chain joins TRBV24-1 to TRBJ1-5; D unresolved. The CDR3 is made up of 12 amino acids. Germline assignment: CDR1 KGHDR and CDR2 SFDVKD. Trimming took off 4 bases at V and 6 bases at J, with 6 bases between the two ends. The CDR3 DNA sequence: TGTGCCACCAGTGAATCCGGTCAGCCCCAGCATTTT. Translation: CATSESGQPQHF.

The chain joins TRBV7-2 to TRBJ2-1, with D possibly TRBD1 on 5 matching bases. The length of the CDR3 is 16 residues. V was clipped by 2 bases and J by 0 bases, with 11 bases between them. Germline lookup yields CDR1 SGHTA and CDR2 FQGNSA. This chain's CDR3 is CASSLRGSSSYNEQFF. The CDR3 DNA reads as TGTGCCAGCAGCTTAAGGGGTTCGAGCTCCTACAATGAGCAGTTCTTC.

This chain connects TRBV19 to TRBJ1-5; no firm D call. The CDR3 contains 15 residues. V lost 3 bases and J lost 3, with 12 bases in between. CDR1 and CDR2 from the germline V gene are LNHDA and SQIVND (reference sequence). CDR3 nucleotides: TGTGCCAGTAGTATCGGCCAGGTCCCCAATCAGCCCCAGCATTTT. Its protein product is CASSIGQVPNQPQHF.

This clone was seen only a few times. This sequence joins TRBV11-2 and TRBJ2-5, with TRBD1 identical over 7 bases. The germline V gene has CDR1 SGHAT and CDR2 FQNNGV. This CDR3 has 13 amino acids. V shed 7 bases and J 4 bases; nucleotides not matched to a gene: 6. The CDR3, as DNA: TGTGCCAGCAACAGGGGCCGGGGAGAGACCCAGTACTTC. Protein sequence: CASNRGRGETQYF.

The chain uses TRBV4-3 and TRBJ1-2; possible D gene TRBD1, 6 bases. CDR1 is LGHNA, CDR2 YSLEER, per germline. Trimming pared 4 bases from V and 6 bases from J, leaving 18 bases between. The CDR3 consists of 15 residues. The CDR3 DNA follows: TGCGCCAGCAGCCGGACCGGGGCCACAGGGAATGGCTACACCTTC. Protein sequence: CASSRTGATGNGYTF.

This clone has at least ten counts. V is TRBV7-9 and J is TRBJ1-3, with 7 nucleotides matching TRBD1. J gave up 0 bases and V 2 bases, and 4 bases lay outside the gene matches. CDR1 is SEHNR and CDR2 is FQNEAQ in the germline V gene (reference sequence). There are 16 residues in the CDR3. The CDR3 here is CASSLTGARSGNTIYF. The CDR3, as DNA: TGTGCCAGCAGCTTAACAGGGGCCCGCTCTGGAAACACCATATATTTT. Complete variable domain (other parts from reference TRBV7-9 and TRBJ1-3): DTGVSQNPRHKITKRGQNVTFRCDPISEHNRLYWYRQTLGQGPEFLTYFQNEAQLEKSRLLSDRFSAERPKGSFSTLEIQRTEQGDSAMYLCASSLTGARSGNTIYFGEGSWLTVV.

The chain couples TRBV3-1 (or the pseudogene TRBV3-2) to TRBJ2-7; TRBD2 might be the D (6 bases). Germline V gene data show CDR1 as LGHDT and CDR2 as YNNKEL (reference sequence). CDR3 length equals 14 residues. Trimming left V 0 bases short and J 4 bases short, with 10 bases between. CDR3 loop: CASSQDYGGYEQYF. The CDR3 nucleotides read TGTGCCAGCAGCCAAGATTATGGAGGGTACGAGCAGTACTTC.

The chain is built from TRBV10-3 and TRBJ2-7; 7 nucleotides line up with TRBD1. This CDR3 region has 16 residues. With 3 bases clipped from V and 0 bases from J, the junction kept 8 bases outside the gene matches. Looked up from germline, CDR1 is ENHRY and CDR2 is SYGVKD. The CDR3 DNA reads as TGTGCCATCAGTGATTCCATAACAGGGGCCTCCTACGAGCAGTACTTC. Translated: CAISDSITGASYEQYF.